These 26 T cell receptor delta chains share one sample of origin, sequenced in a study of Vδ1+ human thymocytes. Study-wide findings and caveats: Thymic TRG and TRD repertoires appeared highly polyclonal, with Gaussian CDR3 length distributions.

These receptors' targets are unknown. RNA was extracted from the cells and then reverse transcribed. Pooled V-gene forward primers with one constant-region reverse primer generated the CDR3 amplicons by multiplex PCR. TCRdb re-identified clones in the multiplex PCR reads via CATT. Among about 75,000 delta-chain clones listed, approximately 37% were seen once. Sequencing was performed on Vdelta1+ gamma-delta thymocytes from the thymus. Subset given: FACS-sorted CD3+ TCRalphabeta- TCRVdelta1+ TCRVdelta2- thymocytes. The receptors come from a boy under three years old who had congenital heart surgery.

This clone was detected a few times. The rearrangement joins TRDV1 to TRDJ1, with TRDD3 matching 9 bases. Germline V gives CDR1 TSWWSYY, CDR2 QGS. The ends lost 7 bases at V and 0 bases at J; junction bases unmatched: 9. The CDR3 has 16 amino acids. CDR3 DNA: TGTGCTCTTGTCGACTGGGGGACAAGGTACACCGATAAACTCATCTTT. It specifies CALVDWGTRYTDKLIF.

This clone was seen only a few times. V is TRDV1 and J is TRDJ1; TRDD3 is a possible D gene (6 bases). The CDR3 spans 22 residues. V lost 3 bases, J lost 0 bases, and 32 bases lay in between. CDR1 and CDR2 (germline): TSWWSYY, QGS. CDR3 protein: CALGDDPGWGFPLSPYTDKLIF. The CDR3 DNA follows: TGTGCTCTTGGGGACGACCCAGGCTGGGGTTTCCCCCTCTCCCCGTACACCGATAAACTCATCTTT.

The rearrangement uses TRDV1 and TRDJ1; D might be TRDD2 (6 bases). CDR3 length: 22 residues. Per germline, CDR1 TSWWSYY and CDR2 QGS. The V gene lost 1 base and the J gene lost 0 bases, with 30 bases spanning the gap. Here the CDR3 DNA reads TGTGCTCTTGGGGAACGACTCCAACCTTCCAGCCGGTACTGGTTGAACACCGATAAACTCATCTTT. Translation: CALGERLQPSSRYWLNTDKLIF.

As regards this clone: The identical CDR3 is also encoded by other nucleotide sequences in the sample. The genes are TRDV1 and TRDJ1; 11 bases align to TRDD3. The CDR3 sequence is 22 residues long. CDR1 is TSWWSYY, CDR2 QGS, per germline. V shed 3 bases and J 0 bases; nucleotides not matched to a gene: 21. In nucleotides, the CDR3 is TGTGCTCTTGGGGACTCCTACCGTTTCGTGCCTGGGGGATACCAGTACACCGATAAACTCATCTTT. It is translated as CALGDSYRFVPGGYQYTDKLIF.

The sample holds a few counts of this clone. Other DNA sequences in the sample encode the same CDR3. The chain carries TRDV1 and TRDJ1; the match to TRDD3 covers 7 bases. Germline V gene sequence: CDR1 TSWWSYY, CDR2 QGS. V shed 5 bases, J shed 0 bases, and the junction held 12 bases outside the gene matches. There are 17 residues in the CDR3. The CDR3 loop is CALGRRDGGLYTDKLIF. CDR3 in DNA: TGTGCTCTTGGGCGCAGGGATGGGGGACTCTACACCGATAAACTCATCTTT.

This clone showed up many times. This sample includes further DNA sequences coding for the same CDR3. The chain is built from TRDV2 and TRDJ1, with 9 bases identical to TRDD3. J gave up 0 bases and V 5 bases, and 6 bases lay outside the gene matches. The germline CDR1 and CDR2 sequences are GEAIGNYY and EKD. This CDR3 is 15 amino acids long. The CDR3 region is CACGTGGPYTDKLIF. The CDR3 nucleotides read TGTGCCTGTGGGACTGGGGGACCATACACCGATAAACTCATCTTT.

This clone has only a few counts. The V gene is TRDV1, the J gene TRDJ1; 7 nucleotides agree with TRDD3. Germline trimming cut 7 bases from V and 0 bases from J; bases unmatched to any gene: 23. This CDR3 comprises 20 residues. Germline V gene lookup returns CDR1 TSWWSYY and CDR2 QGS. CDR3 nucleotide sequence: TGTGCTCTTGTCCGAAGGGTACGGTTGGGGGACCTGCCGTACACCGATAAACTCATCTTT. As protein: CALVRRVRLGDLPYTDKLIF.

This clone was detected a few times. This rearrangement joins TRDV1 to TRDJ1; TRDD3 matches 7 bases. This CDR3 is 21 amino acids long. CDR1 TSWWSYY and CDR2 QGS come from the germline V gene. Trimming cost V 5 bases and J 0 bases; bases outside gene matches: 24. In nucleotides, the CDR3 is TGTGCTCTTGGGAGCCTACAATACTGGGGATTCGGGGACTCGTACACCGATAAACTCATCTTT. It yields the protein CALGSLQYWGFGDSYTDKLIF.

V usage is TRDV1 and J usage is TRDJ1; D remains ambiguous. The CDR3 is 15 residues long. Germline V lookup: CDR1 TSWWSYY, CDR2 QGS. The germline V and J ends were trimmed by 1 base and 5 bases, with 14 bases remaining between them. CDR3 in amino acids: CALGERPGQVDKLIF. The DNA for the CDR3 is TGTGCTCTTGGGGAACGGCCCGGGCAGGTGGATAAACTCATCTTT.

V usage is TRDV1 and J usage is TRDJ1, with 9 bases fitting TRDD3. V dropped 11 bases and J dropped 3; count of bases not matched to a gene: 16. Germline V gene data show CDR1 as TSWWSYY and CDR2 as QGS. This CDR3 is 16 amino acids long. The CDR3: CAVVPGGSFAPDKLIF. Written as DNA, the CDR3 is TGTGCTGTCGTTCCTGGGGGATCCTTTGCTCCCGATAAACTCATCTTT.

This clone was counted a single time. This chain links TRDV1 with TRDJ1, with 12 bases that match TRDD3. CDR1 and CDR2 from the germline V gene are TSWWSYY and QGS. The CDR3 contains 20 residues. Trimming at V came to 0 bases and at J to 0 bases, leaving 11 bases not matched to a gene. The CDR3 region has the DNA TGTGCTCTTGGGGAACTAGTTAAGCTTTACTGGGGGATACACACCGATAAACTCATCTTT. Protein sequence: CALGELVKLYWGIHTDKLIF.

This clone has more than one count but fewer than ten. This same CDR3 is encoded by further DNA sequences in the sample. V and J are TRDV2 and TRDJ2, with a weak D call TRDD3 (6 bases). Trimming left V 9 bases short and J 0 bases short, with 19 bases between. Per germline, CDR1 GEAIGNYY and CDR2 EKD. The CDR3 sequence is 16 residues long. The CDR3 loop reads CAIRLGDAALTAQLFF. The CDR3 nucleotides are TGTGCCATCCGACTGGGAGATGCAGCTTTGACAGCACAACTCTTCTTT.

This clone showed up just a few times. This chain joins TRDV2 and TRDJ1, with D hard to call. The CDR3 totals 17 residues. Germline CDR1 is GEAIGNYY and CDR2 is EKD. V was cut by 0 bases and J by 0 bases, with 16 bases left in between. For the CDR3, the DNA is TGTGCCTGTGACACCGGTAGGGCCAGACCGTACACCGATAAACTCATCTTT. Its translation is CACDTGRARPYTDKLIF.

This chain uses TRDV1 with TRDJ1, with 8 bases that match TRDD3. With V trimmed by 0 bases and J by 0 bases, 12 bases remained unmatched. The germline V gene has CDR1 TSWWSYY and CDR2 QGS. There are 19 residues in the CDR3. The CDR3 region is CALGELFRGPGGNTDKLIF. Written as DNA, the CDR3 is TGTGCTCTTGGGGAACTTTTCCGCGGACCTGGGGGAAACACCGATAAACTCATCTTT.

This clone appeared a single time. V gene TRDV1 combines with J gene TRDJ1, with 13 bases lining up with TRDD3. The V gene end was trimmed by 0 bases and the J gene end by 2 bases; junction bases not matched to a gene: 30. The CDR3 covers 26 residues. The germline CDR1 and CDR2 sequences are TSWWSYY and QGS. This CDR3 reads CALGELVDQATSSYVLGDTGTDKLIF. CDR3 nucleotides: TGTGCTCTTGGGGAACTAGTTGATCAGGCGACGTCTTCCTACGTACTGGGGGATACGGGGACCGATAAACTCATCTTT.

The rearrangement uses TRDV1 and TRDJ1, with D possibly TRDD3 on 5 matching bases. Trimming removed 9 bases at V and 2 bases at J, with 16 bases between. Looked up from germline, CDR1 is TSWWSYY and CDR2 is QGS. The CDR3 loop spans 14 amino acids. CDR3 region: CALWPRGVTDKLIF. Here the CDR3 DNA reads TGTGCTCTCTGGCCCCGGGGGGTGACCGATAAACTCATCTTT.

This clone turned up a few times. This chain links TRDV1 with TRDJ1; 13 positions agree with TRDD3. V was clipped by 3 bases and J by 1 base; unmatched bases: 23. The length of the CDR3 is 23 residues. Germline V CDR1 and CDR2: TSWWSYY, QGS. The CDR3 region is CALGDKRPSYSYWGIRGTDKLIF. The CDR3 nucleotides read TGTGCTCTTGGGGATAAGCGCCCTTCCTATTCATACTGGGGGATACGGGGCACCGATAAACTCATCTTT.

This clone has just a few counts. V usage is TRDV1 and J usage is TRDJ1; 9 bases align to TRDD3. There are 21 residues in the CDR3. Germline V gene lookup returns CDR1 TSWWSYY and CDR2 QGS. Losses at the gene ends were 3 bases for V and 0 bases for J; bases not matched to a gene: 20. CDR3 amino acids: CALGDLFTGGTRSHYTDKLIF. The CDR3 DNA sequence: TGTGCTCTTGGGGACCTATTTACTGGGGGAACCCGAAGCCATTACACCGATAAACTCATCTTT.

Only a few counts were recorded for this clone. This sequence joins TRDV1 and TRDJ1, with D maybe TRDD2 (6 bases). This CDR3 has 16 residues. V dropped 3 bases and J dropped 9 bases, with 23 bases sitting between them. Germline CDR1 reads TSWWSYY; CDR2 reads QGS. The CDR3 DNA reads as TGTGCTCTTGGGGACCCTCGGCCTTCCAAACAAGGGGAACTCATCTTT. Protein sequence: CALGDPRPSKQGELIF.

This clone was counted between two and nine times. This rearrangement joins TRDV1 to TRDJ1, with TRDD3 matching 11 bases. The ends lost 1 base at V and 2 bases at J; junction bases unmatched: 9. The CDR3 runs to 18 residues. Looked up from germline, CDR1 is TSWWSYY and CDR2 is QGS. Written as DNA, the CDR3 is TGTGCTCTTGGGGAACAGACCCCCTGGGGGATACTTACCGATAAACTCATCTTT. Amino acids: CALGEQTPWGILTDKLIF.

This clone was picked up a small number of times. The rearrangement links TRDV1 to TRDJ3, with D perhaps matching TRDD2 or TRDD3 (9 bases each). The length of the CDR3 is 27 residues. Germline V gives CDR1 TSWWSYY, CDR2 QGS. V lost 4 bases and J lost 0, with 40 bases in between. CDR3 amino acids: CALGGETLPTAYWGTLLSSWDTRQMFF. The CDR3 DNA follows: TGTGCTCTTGGGGGGGAAACCCTTCCTACAGCTTACTGGGGGACCTTACTTAGCTCCTGGGACACCCGACAGATGTTTTTC.

The chain carries TRDV1 and TRDJ1; TRDD3 agrees at 11 bases. Germline V gene sequence: CDR1 TSWWSYY, CDR2 QGS. The CDR3 has 14 residues. With 7 bases clipped from V and 3 bases from J, the junction kept 4 bases outside the gene matches. CDR3 region: CALAMGDTADKLIF. For the CDR3, the DNA is TGTGCTCTTGCCATGGGGGATACGGCCGATAAACTCATCTTT.

This clone was picked up a small number of times. The chain couples TRDV1 to TRDJ1, with D possibly TRDD3 on 8 matching bases. V lost 5 bases and J lost 0, with 31 bases in between. CDR3 length: 21 amino acids. The V gene's germline CDR1 is TSWWSYY and CDR2 QGS. This chain's CDR3 is CALGLFLPGDNPGLYTDKLIF. The DNA for the CDR3 is TGTGCTCTTGGGTTATTCCTACCGGGGGATAACCCCGGCCTATACACCGATAAACTCATCTTT.

This sequence joins TRDV1 and TRDJ1, with 12 bases fitting TRDD3. V was clipped by 2 bases and J by 2 bases; unmatched bases: 15. Germline assignment: CDR1 TSWWSYY and CDR2 QGS. There are 20 residues in the CDR3. CDR3 protein: CALGEGLPHYWGIQTDKLIF. CDR3 nucleotides: TGTGCTCTTGGGGAAGGCCTTCCTCACTACTGGGGGATACAGACCGATAAACTCATCTTT.

This clone was observed a few times. The chain uses TRDV1 and TRDJ1, with 12 bases lining up with TRDD3. The CDR3 runs to 18 residues. V was clipped by 5 bases and J by 0 bases; unmatched bases: 10. CDR1 TSWWSYY and CDR2 QGS come from the germline V gene. CDR3 sequence: CALGRFLLGDTYTDKLIF. CDR3 coding DNA: TGTGCTCTTGGGCGATTCCTCCTGGGGGATACGTACACCGATAAACTCATCTTT.

This clone was seen a few times. Different DNA sequences within this sample yield the same CDR3. The chain uses TRDV1 and TRDJ1; 9 nucleotides align to TRDD3. The CDR3 is 19 residues long. Losses at the gene ends were 0 bases for V and 0 bases for J; bases not matched to a gene: 11. CDR1 and CDR2 from the germline V gene are TSWWSYY and QGS. CDR3 nucleotide sequence: TGTGCTCTTGGGGAACTTCCTCTACTGGGGGACACGTACACCGATAAACTCATCTTT. Its translation: CALGELPLLGDTYTDKLIF.